This T cell receptor beta chain appears in the sequencing data of a study of cytomegalovirus exposure and HLA in healthy donors. General study findings and limits: Later on, analysis showed that most CMV-associated TCR beta chains appeared to be HLA-restricted. TCR sequences were mostly rare, though some public TCRs occurred in many donors.

As concerns this clone: Its antigen is unidentified.

CDR1 and CDR2 from the germline V gene are MNHEY and SMNVEV (reference sequence). Trimming removed 5 bases at V and 2 bases at J, with 16 bases between. The CDR3 extends over 16 amino acids. The PCR used 60 Vbeta and 13 Jbeta primers. The protocol was immunoSEQ multiplex PCR, while the TCRdb copy is restricted to in-frame clones and leaves out a portion. The repertoire holds over 75,000 clones, with about four fifths as singletons. The clonotype was recovered from a man under 40 in good health and CMV-seropositive. The genes are TRBV27 and TRBJ1-5; maybe TRBD1 (5 bases). The source material was PBMCs. The CDR3 DNA reads TGTGCCAGCAGTCCCCAGGGCCTCGCGGGCAATCAGCCCCAGCATTTT. Residues: CASSPQGLAGNQPQHF.